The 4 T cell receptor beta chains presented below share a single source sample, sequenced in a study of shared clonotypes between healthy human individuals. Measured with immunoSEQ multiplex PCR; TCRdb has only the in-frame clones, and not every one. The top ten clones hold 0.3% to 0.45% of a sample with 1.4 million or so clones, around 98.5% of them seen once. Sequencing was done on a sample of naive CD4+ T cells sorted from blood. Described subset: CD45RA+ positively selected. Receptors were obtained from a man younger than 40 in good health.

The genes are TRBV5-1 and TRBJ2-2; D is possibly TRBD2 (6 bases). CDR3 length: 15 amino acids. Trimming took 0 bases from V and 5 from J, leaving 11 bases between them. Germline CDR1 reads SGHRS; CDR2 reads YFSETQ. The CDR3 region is CASSLGIAETGELFF. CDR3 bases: TGCGCCAGCAGCTTGGGGATAGCGGAGACCGGGGAGCTGTTTTTT.

CDR3 loop: CASSKVEEADLAKNIQYF. In DNA form, the CDR3 reads TGTGCCAGCAGCAAAGTGGAGGAAGCGGACCTAGCCAAAAACATTCAGTACTTC. This chain connects TRBV21-1 to TRBJ2-4; the DNA was not compared with TRBD2, the D call given in the table. TRBV21-1 is a documented pseudogene. This CDR3 is built from 18 residues.

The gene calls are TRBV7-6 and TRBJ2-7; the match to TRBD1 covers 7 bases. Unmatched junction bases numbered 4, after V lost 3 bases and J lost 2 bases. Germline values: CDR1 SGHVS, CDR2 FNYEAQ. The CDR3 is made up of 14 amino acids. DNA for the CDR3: TGTGCCAGCAGCTTTTCGACAGGGACCTACGAGCAGTACTTC. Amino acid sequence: CASSFSTGTYEQYF.

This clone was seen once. CDR3 nucleotides: TGTGCCAGCACCAAGATCGGACGGAATGAGCAGTTCTTC. This sequence encodes CASTKIGRNEQFF. This sequence joins TRBV7-9 and TRBJ2-1; D is ambiguous. V lost 7 bases, J lost 7 bases, and 14 bases lay in between. The CDR3 is 13 amino acids. Germline V gene sequence: CDR1 SEHNR, CDR2 FQNEAQ (reference sequence).